The clone carrying this TCR beta chain has a count of ten or more. The antigen remains undetermined. This sample was taken from a study of T-cell reconstitution after alpha-beta-depleted transplantation in children. The study, taken as a whole, reports: Diversity and T-cell counts at one year after transplant derived mostly from new T cells. After transplant, high TCRbeta diversity at day 60 in some patients arose from surviving recipient T cells and thymic progenitors. After transplant, at about two months, alpha-beta T cells were reportedly derived from several hundred expanded graft clones.

CDR3 length: 10 residues. V gave up 5 bases and J gave up 6 bases, with 5 bases separating them. Germline V lookup: CDR1 DFQATT, CDR2 SNEGSKA (reference sequence). Unique molecular identifiers were incorporated into the prepared TCRbeta library. TCRdb used MiXCR to reprocess the PCR reads, holding one entry per CDR3 protein. The sample has roughly 200,000 distinct CDR3 sequences, about a tenth seen once. This clonotype was obtained from a child younger than two with acute myeloid leukemia, due to receive a stem cell transplant. The chain is built from TRBV20-1 and TRBJ2-1; D unresolved. The sequenced sample was PBMCs, obtained before TCRalphabeta/CD19-depleted stem cell transplant. CDR3 in DNA: TGCAGTGCTTCCGTCAATGAGCAGTTCTTC. Protein product: CSASVNEQFF.